The next 28 T cell receptor beta chains were all read from a single sample in a study of beta chain features in type 1 diabetes. Study-wide findings and caveats: Patients with Type 1 diabetes showed moderately but significantly shorter TCRB CDR3s in all four CD4+ subsets.

For these receptors, no antigen is known. Expressed TCRB transcripts were sequenced because the isolated RNA had all been reverse transcribed beforehand. Clones were sequenced by immunoSEQ multiplex PCR, and TCRdb holds only the in-frame ones, with some missing. The table has fewer than 300,000 clones, 9.5% to 13% seen once; the top ten hold over 0.015%. The sample consisted of naive CD4+ T cells from blood. Receptors originate from a man aged 25 to 45 with type 1 diabetes.

The rearrangement links TRBV25-1 to TRBJ2-6; D is possibly TRBD1 (5 bases). Germline V gene sequence: CDR1 MGHDK, CDR2 SYGVNS. The CDR3 extends over 18 amino acids. The V end was cut by 2 bases, the J end by 0 bases, with 14 bases between. The CDR3, as DNA: TGTGCCAGCAGTGAAAAAGGGGCCTTAATCTCTGGGGCCAACGTCCTGACTTTC. Its translation: CASSEKGALISGANVLTF.

The V and J genes are TRBV30 and TRBJ1-5; D gene unclear. V dropped 5 bases and J dropped 7 bases, with 18 bases sitting between them. The CDR3 is 14 amino acids. CDR1 and CDR2 from the germline V gene are GTSNPN and SVGIG (reference sequence). Written as DNA, the CDR3 is TGTGCCTGGCGGACGGAGGGAAGTGGGCAGCCCCAGCATTTT. It yields the protein CAWRTEGSGQPQHF. Full variable domain (outside the CDR3, taken from reference TRBV30 and TRBJ1-5): SQTIHQWPATLVQPVGSPLSLECTVEGTSNPNLYWYRQAAGRGLQLLFYSVGIGQISSEVPQNLSASRPQDRQFILSSKKLLLSDSGFYLCAWRTEGSGQPQHFGDGTRLSIL.

V is TRBV5-1 and J is TRBJ1-1; D is unclear. This CDR3 contains 14 residues. The germline gives CDR1 SGHRS, CDR2 YFSETQ. The V end lost 1 base, the J end lost 1 base, and 8 bases lay between the germline ends. The chain's CDR3 is CASSLQLTNTEAFF. The CDR3 DNA reads TGCGCCAGCAGCTTGCAACTCACGAACACTGAAGCTTTCTTT.

This chain connects TRBV6-6 to TRBJ2-3; TRBD2 is a possible D gene (6 bases). The CDR3 sequence is 15 residues long. CDR1 is MNHNY, CDR2 SVGAGI, per germline (reference sequence). V lost 6 bases, J lost 2 bases, and 15 bases lay in between. The chain's CDR3 is CASSHGGTSTDTQYF. The CDR3 bases are TGTGCCAGCAGCCACGGGGGTACCTCCACAGATACGCAGTATTTT.

J is TRBJ2-5 and V is TRBV4-1, with D maybe TRBD1 (5 bases). CDR1 is MGHRA, CDR2 YSYEKL, per germline. The CDR3 extends over 15 amino acids. V was shortened by 0 bases and J by 7 bases, with 15 bases between the two germline ends. CDR3 DNA: TGCGCCAGCAGCCAAGATGAAAGGGGCTTGGGGACCCAGTACTTC. Residues: CASSQDERGLGTQYF.

This clone came up a few times. This chain connects TRBV18 to TRBJ2-7; 9 bases line up with TRBD1. The CDR3 runs 14 residues. Germline V gene lookup returns CDR1 KGHSH and CDR2 LQKENI. Trimming at V came to 3 bases and at J to 2 bases, leaving 2 bases not matched to a gene. The CDR3 is CASSPDRGTYEQYF. The CDR3 DNA reads as TGTGCCAGCTCACCGGACAGGGGAACCTACGAGCAGTACTTC.

This clone has a handful of counts. The V and J genes are TRBV4-3 and TRBJ1-4; D ambiguous. Germline V gene sequence: CDR1 LGHNA, CDR2 YSLEER. This CDR3 is 16 amino acids long. V was cut by 0 bases and J by 11 bases, with 19 bases left in between. The CDR3 coding sequence is TGCGCCAGCAGCCAAGATAGGAGTACTGATCGGGAGAAACTGTTTTTT. Its protein is CASSQDRSTDREKLFF.

This clone was observed a few times. The CDR3 carries no conserved terminal phenylalanine or tryptophan, so it likely arises from a read error. No DNA is shown, since the ends of the CDR3 on it are uncertain; the CDR3 is the one TCRdb lists. The chain joins TRBV5-8 to TRBJ2-7; TRBD1 reflects the table's D call only, with no check against the DNA. Germline lookup yields CDR1 SGHTS and CDR2 YDEGEE. The CDR3 adds up to 14 amino acids, both ends counted. This chain's CDR3 is CASSLYRGRGGEAY.

The rearrangement joins TRBV29-1 to TRBJ1-4, with a possible D match to TRBD1 (6 bases). V was pared by 1 base and J by 7 bases, with 13 bases between. The CDR3 spans 14 residues. Germline CDR1 and CDR2: SQVTM and ANQGSEA. The CDR3 nucleotides read TGCAGCGTTGAAGTGGGCAGGGGTACTGAAAAACTGTTTTTT. Translated: CSVEVGRGTEKLFF.

This clone was detected a few times. V gene TRBV29-1 combines with J gene TRBJ2-1, with a tentative D call TRBD1 (5 bases). Germline V CDR1 and CDR2: SQVTM, ANQGSEA. The CDR3 loop spans 11 amino acids. Trimming took 6 bases from V and 9 from J, leaving 12 bases between them. The CDR3 DNA reads as TGCAGCGTCGCAAACCAGGGTGAGCAGTTCTTC. Amino acids: CSVANQGEQFF.

The chain employs TRBV9 and TRBJ2-6, with TRBD1 matching over 7 bases. From germline, CDR1 is SGDLS and CDR2 YYNGEE. The CDR3 spans 17 residues. V shed 0 bases and J 2 bases; nucleotides not matched to a gene: 5. The DNA for the CDR3 is TGTGCCAGCAGCGTAGTAGGCAGGGGGACTGGGGCCAACGTCCTGACTTTC. It specifies CASSVVGRGTGANVLTF. Looking up the rest from reference TRBV9 and TRBJ2-6 gives the full variable domain: DSGVTQTPKHLITATGQRVTLRCSPRSGDLSVYWYQQSLDQGLQFLIQYYNGEERAKGNILERFSAQQFPDLHSELNLSSLELGDSALYFCASSVVGRGTGANVLTFGAGSRLTVL.

A few counts support this clone. The chain employs TRBV18 and TRBJ2-1; a weak D match, TRBD1 (6 bases). Trimming removed 3 bases from V and 9 bases from J, with 15 bases in between. The CDR3 contains 14 residues. CDR1 KGHSH and CDR2 LQKENI come from the germline V gene. The CDR3 loop reads CASSPVVGAGEQFF. The CDR3 DNA sequence: TGTGCCAGCTCACCCGTAGTGGGGGCCGGTGAGCAGTTCTTC. The whole variable domain, remainder taken from reference TRBV18 and TRBJ2-1, is NAGVMQNPRHLVRRRGQEARLRCSPMKGHSHVYWYRQLPEEGLKFMVYLQKENIIDESGMPKERFSAEFPKEGPSILRIQQVVRGDSAAYFCASSPVVGAGEQFFGPGTRLTVL.

The chain is built from TRBV29-1 and TRBJ2-1; 11 bases match TRBD1. The V segment lost 2 bases and the J segment 7 bases; nucleotides outside the gene matches: 7. The CDR3 is 15 amino acids. Per germline, CDR1 SQVTM and CDR2 ANQGSEA. The chain's CDR3 is CSVETWGQGGNEQFF. CDR3 sequence (DNA): TGCAGCGTTGAAACTTGGGGACAGGGGGGAAATGAGCAGTTCTTC.

This chain connects TRBV5-6 to TRBJ2-7, with a tentative D call TRBD1 (6 bases). The V end was cut by 0 bases, the J end by 0 bases, with 10 bases between. The germline CDR1 and CDR2 sequences are SGHDT and YYEEEE. The CDR3 consists of 15 residues. This chain's CDR3 is CASSLAGDGSYEQYF. The CDR3 DNA reads as TGTGCCAGCAGCTTGGCAGGGGACGGCTCCTACGAGCAGTACTTC.

This clone occurred once. The chain couples TRBV25-1 to TRBJ1-1; 8 bases align to TRBD1. Germline CDR1 is MGHDK and CDR2 is SYGVNS. The CDR3 loop spans 13 amino acids. J gave up 5 bases and V 6 bases, and 5 bases lay outside the gene matches. CDR3 DNA: TGTGCCAGCAGCACAGGGGGACCAACTGAAGCTTTCTTT. Amino acid sequence: CASSTGGPTEAFF.

This clone has only a few counts. The J gene is TRBJ2-3, the V gene TRBV5-4, with D maybe TRBD2 (7 bases). CDR1 SGHNT and CDR2 YYREEE come from the germline V gene (reference sequence). The ends were cut back, 4 bases at V and 0 bases at J, with 12 bases in the middle. This CDR3 comprises 15 residues. CDR3 loop: CASSEGGASTDTQYF. For the CDR3, the DNA is TGTGCCAGCAGCGAAGGGGGGGCTAGCACAGATACGCAGTATTTT.

This clone turned up a few times. The chain combines TRBV7-9 with TRBJ1-1; a possible D gene is TRBD1 (6 bases). This CDR3 region has 16 residues. Germline V gene lookup returns CDR1 SEHNR and CDR2 FQNEAQ (reference sequence). Trimming pared 1 base from V and 4 bases from J, leaving 16 bases between. The CDR3 bases are TGTGCCAGCAGCTTAGGAGGTGGGGGGGGCGGCACTGAAGCTTTCTTT. Protein: CASSLGGGGGGTEAFF.

There are a few counts of this clone. The chain has TRBV6-5 and TRBJ1-1; 8 bases match TRBD1. Trimming at V came to 5 bases and at J to 4 bases, leaving 3 bases not matched to a gene. The CDR3 covers 13 residues. CDR1 and CDR2 (germline): MNHEY, SVGAGI. CDR3 bases: TGTGCCAGCAGTGGACAGGGACCCACTGAAGCTTTCTTT. Amino acid sequence: CASSGQGPTEAFF.

This sequence joins TRBV4-3 and TRBJ2-2, with D possibly TRBD2 on 6 matching bases. Trimming removed 4 bases at V and 8 bases at J, with 26 bases between. This CDR3 has 18 residues. The germline V gene has CDR1 LGHNA and CDR2 YSLEER. In DNA form, the CDR3 reads TGCGCCAGCAGCCCTACCACTCATGCGGGACCGGGAGAGGGGGAGCTGTTTTTT. Its translation is CASSPTTHAGPGEGELFF.

This rearrangement joins TRBV7-9 to TRBJ2-5; 8 bases agree with TRBD2. CDR3 length equals 15 residues. V shed 5 bases, J shed 7 bases, and the junction held 12 bases outside the gene matches. Germline V lookup: CDR1 SEHNR, CDR2 FQNEAQ (reference sequence). The CDR3 reads CASSRSGGLSATQYF. The CDR3 bases are TGTGCCAGCAGCCGGAGCGGGGGTTTGTCGGCGACCCAGTACTTC. The entire variable domain, with the rest obtained from reference TRBV7-9 and TRBJ2-5, is as follows: DTGVSQNPRHKITKRGQNVTFRCDPISEHNRLYWYRQTLGQGPEFLTYFQNEAQLEKSRLLSDRFSAERPKGSFSTLEIQRTEQGDSAMYLCASSRSGGLSATQYFGPGTRLLVL.

In its sample, this clone was seen a few times. The gene calls are TRBV4-1 and TRBJ1-2; 8 bases match TRBD1. Germline-derived CDR1 and CDR2 are MGHRA and YSYEKL. The junction had 5 bases not matched to a gene; V was cut back by 0 bases and J by 8 bases. The CDR3 spans 14 residues. The CDR3 protein is CASSQEAGGYGYTF. CDR3 nucleotides: TGCGCCAGCAGCCAAGAGGCAGGGGGCTACGGCTACACCTTC.

This clone has more than one count but fewer than ten. The rearrangement links TRBV29-1 to TRBJ2-7, with 10 bases that match TRBD1. The CDR3 totals 13 residues. V was pared by 5 bases and J by 6 bases, with 7 bases of the junction left unmatched. Per germline, CDR1 SQVTM and CDR2 ANQGSEA. Here the CDR3 reads CSVTGTGEIEQYF. The CDR3 nucleotides read TGCAGCGTTACCGGGACAGGGGAAATCGAGCAGTACTTC.

This clone was detected only a few times. This chain joins TRBV29-1 and TRBJ2-7; the match to TRBD1 covers 9 bases. V was clipped by 6 bases and J by 5 bases; unmatched bases: 5. The CDR3 is 12 residues long. Germline CDR1 is SQVTM and CDR2 is ANQGSEA. The CDR3 nucleotides are TGCAGCGTAGAACAGGGGGCGAACGAGCAGTACTTC. Translation: CSVEQGANEQYF.

There are a few counts of this clone. This chain's CDR3 is CASSLTAGLPEAFF. As DNA, the CDR3 is TGTGCCAGCAGCTTGACCGCAGGCCTCCCTGAAGCTTTCTTT. The chain recombines TRBV11-1 with TRBJ1-1; no clear D gene. Germline CDR1 reads SGHAT; CDR2 reads FQDESV (reference sequence). This CDR3 region has 14 residues. Trimming pared 3 bases from V and 6 bases from J, leaving 14 bases between.

This chain links TRBV2 with TRBJ1-5; 8 bases are a match to TRBD1. The CDR3 consists of 14 residues. Germline V gives CDR1 SNHLY, CDR2 FYNNEI. V dropped 2 bases and J dropped 7; count of bases not matched to a gene: 4. CDR3 sequence reads: CASSELTGAQPQHF. In DNA, the CDR3 is TGTGCCAGCAGTGAATTGACAGGGGCCCAGCCCCAGCATTTT.

The J gene is TRBJ2-3, the V gene TRBV13; 8 bases agree with TRBD2. There are 16 residues in the CDR3. V gave up 5 bases and J gave up 2 bases; unmatched junction bases: 9. CDR1 is PRHDT and CDR2 is FYEKMQ in the germline V gene (reference sequence). This CDR3 reads CASSGRTSRFTDTQYF. The CDR3 DNA follows: TGTGCCAGCAGCGGTCGGACTAGCCGATTCACAGATACGCAGTATTTT.

This clone was recorded a few times. The V gene is TRBV2, the J gene TRBJ2-3; 7 bases map to TRBD2. This CDR3 contains 12 residues. With V trimmed by 6 bases and J by 6 bases, 3 bases remained unmatched. Germline assignment: CDR1 SNHLY and CDR2 FYNNEI. CDR3 DNA sequence: TGTGCCAGCAGGGAGCGGGGCGATACGCAGTATTTT. Translation: CASRERGDTQYF.

This clone was detected only a few times. V is TRBV27 and J is TRBJ1-6; D might be TRBD1 (6 bases). Per germline, CDR1 MNHEY and CDR2 SMNVEV (reference sequence). Trimming removed 6 bases from V and 10 bases from J, with 19 bases in between. CDR3 length: 15 amino acids. Written as DNA, the CDR3 is TGTGCCAGCAGAAACCGGGACACCGTCTTATCACCCCTCCACTTT. Translating it yields CASRNRDTVLSPLHF.